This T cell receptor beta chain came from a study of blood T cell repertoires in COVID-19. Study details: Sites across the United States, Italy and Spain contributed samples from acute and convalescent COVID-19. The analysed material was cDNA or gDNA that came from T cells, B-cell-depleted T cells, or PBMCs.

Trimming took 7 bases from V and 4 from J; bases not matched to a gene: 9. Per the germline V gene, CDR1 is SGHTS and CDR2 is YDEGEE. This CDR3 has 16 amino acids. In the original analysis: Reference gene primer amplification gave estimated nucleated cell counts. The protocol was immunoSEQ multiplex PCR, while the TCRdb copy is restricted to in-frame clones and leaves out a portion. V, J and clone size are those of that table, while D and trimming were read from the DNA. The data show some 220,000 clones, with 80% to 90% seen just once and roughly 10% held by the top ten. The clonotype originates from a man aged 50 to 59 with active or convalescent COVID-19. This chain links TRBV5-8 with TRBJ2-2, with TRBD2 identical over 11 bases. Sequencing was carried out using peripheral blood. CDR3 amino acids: CASRKGLAGSTGELFF. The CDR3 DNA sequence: TGTGCCAGCCGTAAAGGACTAGCGGGCAGCACCGGGGAGCTGTTTTTT.